Listed below are T cell receptor beta chains from one sample, sequenced in a study of shared clonotypes between healthy human individuals. TCRdb keeps only in-frame clones here, not all; method: immunoSEQ multiplex PCR. The top ten hold less than 1.5% of the sample, which has 950,000 to 1,300,000 clones, around 74% seen once. The sample consisted of memory CD4+ T cells sorted from blood. These receptors came from a man younger than 30 in good health. Both conserved end residues are part of each CDR3. The D gene is left open where the match is weak. Part of the rows lack a size; the others show once, few, many or a class for expanded clones.

J: TRBJ2-2; V: TRBV6-5; D: NA; size: once; CDR3: CASKVTNTGELFF; DNA: TGTGCCAGCAAGGTTACTAACACCGGGGAGCTGTTTTTT
J: TRBJ2-1; V: TRBV7-3; D: NA; size: NA; CDR3: CASSLRSGGATYNEQFF; DNA: TGTGCCAGCAGCTTAAGGTCGGGCGGGGCCACCTACAATGAGCAGTTCTTC
J: TRBJ2-5; V: TRBV5-1; D: NA; size: NA; CDR3: CASSLEGGLGETQYF; DNA: TGCGCCAGCAGCTTGGAAGGGGGGCTGGGAGAGACCCAGTACTTC
J: TRBJ1-5; V: TRBV6-1; D: NA; size: NA; CDR3: CASSEAVNNQPQHF; DNA: TGTGCCAGCAGTGAAGCAGTCAACAATCAGCCCCAGCATTTT
J: TRBJ2-7; V: TRBV5-4; D: TRBD1; size: NA; CDR3: CASSPSPQGAGEQYF; DNA: TGTGCCAGCAGCCCTTCCCCACAGGGGGCGGGGGAGCAGTACTTC
J: TRBJ2-7; V: TRBV19; D: TRBD2; size: NA; CDR3: CASSMGLAGPKGYEQYF; DNA: TGTGCCAGTAGTATGGGACTAGCGGGTCCTAAGGGATACGAGCAGTACTTC
J: TRBJ2-1; V: TRBV2; D: NA; size: NA; CDR3: CASKLDSYNEQFF; DNA: TGTGCCAGCAAACTGGACTCTTACAATGAGCAGTTCTTC
J: TRBJ2-5; V: TRBV5-1; D: TRBD1; size: NA; CDR3: CASSLGQGGETQYF; DNA: TGCGCCAGCAGCTTGGGACAGGGCGGAGAGACCCAGTACTTC
J: TRBJ2-1; V: TRBV7-2; D: TRBD2; size: NA; CDR3: CASLQSRASGSYNEQFF; DNA: TGTGCCAGCCTACAAAGCCGGGCTAGCGGTTCCTACAATGAGCAGTTCTTC
J: TRBJ1-1; V: TRBV11-2; D: NA; size: NA; CDR3: CASSQAPRRVNTEAFF; DNA: TGTGCCAGCAGCCAGGCCCCTCGGAGGGTGAACACTGAAGCTTTCTTT
J: TRBJ2-7; V: TRBV7-2; D: TRBD2; size: NA; CDR3: CASSFRLAGGPEQYF; DNA: TGTGCCAGCAGCTTTCGACTAGCGGGAGGGCCCGAGCAGTACTTC
J: TRBJ1-3; V: TRBV10-3; D: TRBD1; size: NA; CDR3: CAIRTGGPDISGNTIYF; DNA: TGTGCCATCAGGACAGGGGGGCCAGACATTTCTGGAAACACCATATATTTT
J: TRBJ2-7; V: TRBV6-5; D: NA; size: NA; CDR3: CASSPGVYEQYF; DNA: TGTGCCAGCAGCCCGGGGGTGTACGAGCAGTACTTC
J: TRBJ1-2; V: TRBV28; D: TRBD1; size: NA; CDR3: CASEGQSNYGYTF; DNA: TGTGCCAGTGAGGGACAGTCTAACTATGGCTACACCTTC
J: TRBJ2-6; V: TRBV30; D: TRBD2; size: NA; CDR3: CAWIPGRAGYPTAESNSGANVLTF; DNA: TGTGCCTGGATCCCTGGACGAGCGGGATACCCAACGGCCGAGTCGAACTCTGGGGCCAACGTCCTGACTTTC
J: TRBJ2-1; V: TRBV4-2; D: TRBD2; size: NA; CDR3: CASSLILAGGPNEQFF; DNA: TGTGCCAGCAGCCTGATACTAGCGGGGGGGCCTAATGAGCAGTTCTTC
J: TRBJ2-1; V: TRBV5-1; D: NA; size: NA; CDR3: CASSPGPYNEQFF; DNA: TGCGCCAGCAGCCCAGGGCCCTACAATGAGCAGTTCTTC
J: TRBJ2-1; V: TRBV7-8; D: TRBD1; size: NA; CDR3: CASSLDGQGLSYNEQFF; DNA: TGTGCCAGCAGCTTAGATGGACAGGGGCTATCCTACAATGAGCAGTTCTTC
J: TRBJ2-1; V: TRBV18; D: NA; size: NA; CDR3: CASSLSPTREQFF; DNA: TGTGCCAGCTCCCTATCCCCCACCCGCGAGCAGTTCTTC
J: TRBJ1-5; V: TRBV5-4; D: NA; size: NA; CDR3: CASSREDGDQPQHF; DNA: TGTGCCAGCAGCCGAGAGGACGGGGATCAGCCCCAGCATTTT
J: TRBJ2-2; V: TRBV18; D: NA; size: NA; CDR3: CASSSSSLSNTGELFF; DNA: TGTGCCAGCTCATCGAGTAGCCTTTCGAACACCGGGGAGCTGTTTTTT
J: TRBJ1-2; V: TRBV6-1; D: NA; size: few; CDR3: CASSEPIYGYTF; DNA: TGTGCCAGCAGTGAGCCGATATACGGCTACACCTTC
J: TRBJ1-1; V: TRBV4-3; D: NA; size: NA; CDR3: CASSQDLGGATEAFF; DNA: TGCGCCAGCAGCCAAGATCTCGGCGGGGCCACTGAAGCTTTCTTT
J: TRBJ1-2; V: TRBV5-1; D: NA; size: NA; CDR3: CASSPGGTGYTF; DNA: TGCGCCAGCAGCCCCGGGGGTACTGGCTACACCTTC